This entry features one T cell receptor beta chain sequence. What it recognizes is unknown. A junction end diverges from the germline sequence, so it may reflect a read error. Isolating PBMCs gave at least 6 million of these cells per sample. The data originate from a study of blood T cells in healthy people across ages. Study results and limitations: As age increased, TCR beta diversity per million T cells fell in a roughly linear fashion. In long-lived donors, naive CD4+ cell counts and diversity exceeded those of aged donors.

For the second PCR, which ran for 7 to 11 cycles, a sample-barcoded 5' primer and a J-beta primer mix were used. Every cDNA was tagged by a template-switch adaptor with 12 random nucleotides. TCRdb processed the 5' RACE reads anew with MiXCR; each CDR3 protein has one entry. The table records approximately 800,000 distinct CDR3 sequences, about 55% of them present only once. The CDR3 sequence is 12 residues long. Germline V gene lookup returns CDR1 SGHTA and CDR2 FQGNSA. This clonotype was sampled from an elderly man in good health. Sequenced material: blood. The chain employs TRBV7-2 and TRBJ2-7; D unresolved. The J call may be mistaken, given a closer DNA end match to TRBJ2-4. CDR3 DNA: TGTGCCATCAGCCCTACTCAGTACATTCAGTACTTC. Translated: CAISPTQYIQYF.